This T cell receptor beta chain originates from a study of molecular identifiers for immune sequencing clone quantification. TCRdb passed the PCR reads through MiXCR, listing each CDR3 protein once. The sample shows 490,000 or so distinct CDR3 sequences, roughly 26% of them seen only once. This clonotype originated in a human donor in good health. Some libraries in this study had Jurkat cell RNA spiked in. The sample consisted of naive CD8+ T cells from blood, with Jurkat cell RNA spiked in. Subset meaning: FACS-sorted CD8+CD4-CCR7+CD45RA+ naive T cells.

The CDR3 sequence: CASSLNGRSYEQYF. The CDR3 DNA is TGTGCCAGCAGTTTGAACGGACGCTCCTACGAGCAGTACTTC. This sequence joins TRBV27 and TRBJ2-7; the D is unclear. Per germline, CDR1 MNHEY and CDR2 SMNVEV (reference sequence). V lost 3 bases, J lost 0 bases, and 9 bases lay in between. This CDR3 comprises 14 residues.